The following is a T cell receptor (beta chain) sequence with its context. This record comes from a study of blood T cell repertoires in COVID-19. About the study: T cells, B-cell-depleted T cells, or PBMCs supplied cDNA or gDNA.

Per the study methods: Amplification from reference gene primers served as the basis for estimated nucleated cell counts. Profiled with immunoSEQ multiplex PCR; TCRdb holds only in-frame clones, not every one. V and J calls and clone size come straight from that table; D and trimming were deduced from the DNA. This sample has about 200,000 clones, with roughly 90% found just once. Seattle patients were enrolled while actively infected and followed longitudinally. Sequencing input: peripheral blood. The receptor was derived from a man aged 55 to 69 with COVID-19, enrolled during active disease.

CDR3 coding DNA: TGTGCCAGCAGCTCAACTGGGGGCAGCTTCTCTGGAAACACCATATATTTT. Encoded protein: CASSSTGGSFSGNTIYF. This chain links TRBV3-1 (or the pseudogene TRBV3-2) with TRBJ1-3, with D possibly TRBD1 on 6 matching bases. Per the germline V gene, CDR1 is LGHDT and CDR2 is YNNKEL (reference sequence). This CDR3 spans 17 amino acids. The V gene lost 5 bases and the J gene lost 0 bases, with 17 bases spanning the gap.